This TCR beta chain was recovered during a study of cytomegalovirus exposure and HLA in healthy donors. General study findings and limits: Most TCR sequences showed up rarely, but some public TCRs showed up in many donors.

Germline V gene data show CDR1 as LNHDA and CDR2 as SQIVND (reference sequence). With V trimmed by 3 bases and J by 3 bases, 4 bases remained unmatched. The CDR3 is 15 amino acids. The PCR ran on 60 Vbeta and 13 Jbeta primers. Sequencing was performed with immunoSEQ multiplex PCR; in TCRdb, only in-frame clones are kept and a portion is missing. The sample shows approximately 150,000 clones, about two thirds of them seen only once. This clone was observed a few times. The target antigen is unknown. The sample taken for sequencing was PBMCs. This TCR came from a woman aged 25 to 39 in good health and CMV-seronegative. The J gene is TRBJ2-3, the V gene TRBV19, with 9 nucleotides matching TRBD1. CDR3 sequence reads: CASSIGTGWTDTQYF. The DNA of the CDR3 is TGTGCCAGTAGTATCGGGACAGGGTGGACAGATACGCAGTATTTT.